Presented here are 22 T cell receptor beta chains from one specimen sequenced in a study of cytomegalovirus exposure and HLA in healthy donors. Sequencing was performed with immunoSEQ multiplex PCR; in TCRdb, only in-frame clones are kept and a portion is missing. In the table there are almost 200,000 clones, 81% of which are singletons. Sequencing was performed on PBMCs. These receptors were taken from a woman in her thirties in good health and CMV-seronegative.

The chain uses TRBV13 and TRBJ1-1; D is ambiguous. Trimming pared 4 bases from V and 1 base from J, leaving 19 bases between. Germline CDR1 is PRHDT and CDR2 is FYEKMQ (reference sequence). CDR3 length equals 17 residues. CDR3 coding DNA: TGTGCCAGCAGCTCAGGTGAGGACTCACCGTGGAACACTGAAGCTTTCTTT. This encodes CASSSGEDSPWNTEAFF.

The rearrangement joins TRBV18 to TRBJ1-3; D might be TRBD1 (5 bases). The germline V gene encodes CDR1 KGHSH and CDR2 LQKENI. The CDR3 loop spans 17 amino acids. V lost 0 bases and J lost 2, with 14 bases in between. CDR3 DNA sequence: TGTGCCAGCTCACCACCTCACATCCGGACACCTGGAAACACCATATATTTT. Translating gives CASSPPHIRTPGNTIYF.

The chain carries TRBV19 and TRBJ2-7, with a weak D call TRBD1 (6 bases). The V gene lost 7 bases and the J gene lost 3 bases, with 13 bases spanning the gap. This CDR3 has 13 amino acids. The germline V gene encodes CDR1 LNHDA and CDR2 SQIVND (reference sequence). The CDR3 protein is CASNLRGSYEQYF. The DNA of the CDR3 is TGTGCCAGTAACCTCAGGGGAAGCTACGAGCAGTACTTC.

The V gene is TRBV10-3, the J gene TRBJ1-5; possibly TRBD1 for D (6 bases). Trimming stripped 3 bases from V and 0 bases from J, with 15 bases between. The CDR3 covers 17 residues. Germline V gene lookup returns CDR1 ENHRY and CDR2 SYGVKD. The CDR3 DNA sequence: TGTGCCATCAGTGATATCGGCAGGGGCTATAGCAATCAGCCCCAGCATTTT. The encoded protein is CAISDIGRGYSNQPQHF.

This clone has at least ten counts. The chain joins TRBV27 to TRBJ1-5; D is unclear. The CDR3 is 12 residues long. Per the germline V gene, CDR1 is MNHEY and CDR2 is SMNVEV (reference sequence). V dropped 3 bases and J dropped 4 bases, with 4 bases sitting between them. CDR3 residues: CASSFRNQPQHF. DNA for the CDR3: TGTGCCAGCAGTTTCCGGAATCAGCCCCAGCATTTT.

The genes are TRBV6-1 and TRBJ2-1, with 7 nucleotides matching TRBD2. Trimming took 2 bases from V and 6 from J; bases not matched to a gene: 7. CDR1 is MNHNS and CDR2 is SASEGT in the germline V gene. The CDR3 is made up of 15 amino acids. The CDR3 nucleotides are TGTGCCAGCAGTGAATCGACGGGAGGACCCAATGAGCAGTTCTTC. Translated: CASSESTGGPNEQFF.

This chain uses TRBV11-2 with TRBJ2-5; D unclear. This CDR3 contains 13 residues. The germline gives CDR1 SGHAT, CDR2 FQNNGV. The ends were cut back, 1 base at V and 3 bases at J, with 6 bases in the middle. The CDR3 nucleotides are TGTGCCAGCAGCTTAGGGCTGAAAGAGACCCAGTACTTC. This encodes CASSLGLKETQYF. Supplemented by reference TRBV11-2 and TRBJ2-5, the full variable domain reads EAGVAQSPRYKIIEKRQSVAFWCNPISGHATLYWYQQILGQGPKLLIQFQNNGVVDDSQLPKDRFSAERLKGVDSTLKIQPAKLEDSAVYLCASSLGLKETQYFGPGTRLLVL.

The chain is built from TRBV6-6 and TRBJ2-7; D possibly corresponds to TRBD1 (5 bases). V lost 0 bases and J 2 bases, leaving 11 bases between the germline ends. The germline CDR1 and CDR2 sequences are MNHNY and SVGAGI (reference sequence). The CDR3 is 15 amino acids. The CDR3, as DNA: TGTGCCAGCAGTTACTCGATAGGGGCGCCCTACGAGCAGTACTTC. Its translation is CASSYSIGAPYEQYF.

V and J are TRBV9 and TRBJ1-1; D unresolved. Trimming shortened V by 0 bases and J by 0 bases, and 3 bases separated the two germline ends. The CDR3 spans 13 residues. In germline, CDR1 is SGDLS, CDR2 YYNGEE. The CDR3 bases are TGTGCCAGCAGCGTAGCAATGAACACTGAAGCTTTCTTT. Its protein product is CASSVAMNTEAFF.

This clone has only one observation. The chain employs TRBV5-5 and TRBJ1-5; perhaps TRBD1 as D (6 bases). The CDR3 covers 14 residues. Germline CDR1 reads SGHKS; CDR2 reads YYEKEE (reference sequence). Trimming stripped 4 bases from V and 1 base from J, with 9 bases between. This CDR3 reads CASSPQGSNQPQHF. The CDR3 bases are TGTGCCAGCAGCCCACAGGGAAGCAATCAGCCCCAGCATTTT.

This clone has more than one count but fewer than ten. This chain uses TRBV7-2 with TRBJ1-5; D perhaps matches TRBD1 (5 bases). There are 14 residues in the CDR3. Germline-derived CDR1 and CDR2 are SGHTA and FQGNSA. Trimming took off 3 bases at V and 4 bases at J, with 10 bases between the two ends. CDR3 DNA sequence: TGTGCCAGCAGCTTCGACAGTTCTAATCAGCCCCAGCATTTT. It specifies CASSFDSSNQPQHF.

The chain joins TRBV6-5 to TRBJ2-3; no reliable D call. The ends were cut back, 2 bases at V and 3 bases at J, with 6 bases in the middle. The CDR3 runs 13 residues. The germline CDR1 and CDR2 sequences are MNHEY and SVGAGI. The DNA of the CDR3 is TGTGCCAGCAGTTACGACTGGACAGATACGCAGTATTTT. Translating it yields CASSYDWTDTQYF.

The V call is TRBV9, the J call TRBJ2-7; TRBD2 matches at 14 bases. V was clipped by 3 bases and J by 3 bases; unmatched bases: 5. Germline assignment: CDR1 SGDLS and CDR2 YYNGEE. This CDR3 contains 16 residues. CDR3 bases: TGTGCCAGCAGCGAGGGACTAGCGGGGGCCCTCTACGAGCAGTACTTC. Amino acid sequence: CASSEGLAGALYEQYF.

The V call is TRBV6-5, the J call TRBJ1-1, with 9 bases lining up with TRBD1. The CDR3 runs 16 residues. CDR1 and CDR2 (germline): MNHEY, SVGAGI. With V trimmed by 4 bases and J by 1 base, 7 bases remained unmatched. The CDR3 region is CASSFTQGAKNTEAFF. DNA of the CDR3: TGTGCCAGCAGTTTCACACAGGGGGCTAAGAACACTGAAGCTTTCTTT.

This chain joins TRBV5-5 and TRBJ2-7; 8 nucleotides align to TRBD1. Germline V CDR1 and CDR2: SGHKS, YYEKEE (reference sequence). The V and J ends lost 4 bases and 3 bases, in that order; junction bases with no gene match: 6. The CDR3 is 14 residues long. The DNA for the CDR3 is TGTGCCAGCAGCACCCGACAGGGGTACTACGAGCAGTACTTC. Protein: CASSTRQGYYEQYF.

The V and J genes are TRBV11-2 and TRBJ1-2; the match to TRBD1 covers 8 bases. Germline V gene sequence: CDR1 SGHAT, CDR2 FQNNGV. The CDR3 has 15 amino acids. V dropped 5 bases and J dropped 2; count of bases not matched to a gene: 7. The CDR3 nucleotides read TGTGCCAGCAGCCTATGGGGACAGGAAAACTATGGCTACACCTTC. This encodes CASSLWGQENYGYTF. Filled out from reference TRBV11-2 and TRBJ1-2, the complete variable domain reads EAGVAQSPRYKIIEKRQSVAFWCNPISGHATLYWYQQILGQGPKLLIQFQNNGVVDDSQLPKDRFSAERLKGVDSTLKIQPAKLEDSAVYLCASSLWGQENYGYTFGSGTRLTVV.

The chain links TRBV28 to TRBJ1-2, with a tentative D call TRBD1 (6 bases). This CDR3 is built from 13 residues. Trimming removed 11 bases at V and 0 bases at J, with 13 bases between. Germline CDR1 MDHEN, CDR2 SYDVKM. As DNA, the CDR3 is TGTGCCGGCCAGCGGACAGCTAACTATGGCTACACCTTC. Residues: CAGQRTANYGYTF.

This sequence joins TRBV4-2 and TRBJ1-4, with 7 bases lining up with TRBD1. Trimming cost V 3 bases and J 12 bases; bases outside gene matches: 13. CDR1 is LGHNA, CDR2 YNFKEQ, per germline. The CDR3 spans 15 residues. CDR3 amino acids: CASSQIDRDSRELFF. In DNA form, the CDR3 reads TGTGCCAGCAGCCAGATTGACAGGGACTCCAGGGAACTGTTTTTT.

The chain employs TRBV9 and TRBJ2-1; 8 nucleotides agree with TRBD1. The ends lost 4 bases at V and 7 bases at J; junction bases unmatched: 7. This CDR3 is 14 amino acids long. Germline CDR1 and CDR2: SGDLS and YYNGEE. The CDR3 DNA follows: TGTGCCAGCAGCCCAGGGACAGGTGGGAATGAGCAGTTCTTC. Translating gives CASSPGTGGNEQFF.

The J gene is TRBJ2-5, the V gene TRBV30; 7 bases are shared with TRBD1. The CDR3 consists of 12 residues. Germline loops: CDR1 GTSNPN, CDR2 SVGIG (reference sequence). With V trimmed by 8 bases and J by 2 bases, 5 bases remained unmatched. CDR3 in amino acids: CARGQAQETQYF. The CDR3 DNA sequence: TGTGCCCGTGGACAGGCACAAGAGACCCAGTACTTC.

This chain uses TRBV7-9 with TRBJ1-2, with 7 bases fitting TRBD1. This CDR3 spans 16 amino acids. Trimming took 5 bases from V and 7 from J; bases not matched to a gene: 16. Germline V gene sequence: CDR1 SEHNR, CDR2 FQNEAQ (reference sequence). The CDR3 reads CASSTSRQGLNAGYTF. The CDR3 DNA is TGTGCCAGCAGCACTTCCCGACAGGGCTTGAATGCTGGCTACACCTTC.

This rearrangement joins TRBV25-1 to TRBJ2-7, with a possible D match to TRBD1 (5 bases). The V end lost 3 bases, the J end lost 5 bases, and 17 bases lay between the germline ends. From germline, CDR1 is MGHDK and CDR2 SYGVNS. CDR3 length equals 15 residues. This chain's CDR3 is CASSDPRPGFHEQYF. CDR3 DNA: TGTGCCAGCAGTGATCCCCGACCAGGGTTTCACGAGCAGTACTTC.